This TCR beta chain was found in a study of CD8 T cells in ankylosing spondylitis. Study results and limitations: Ankylosing spondylitis blood appeared to carry a characteristic TCR beta motif of roughly 8 highly homologous variants.

Making the TCR beta libraries involved quantitative 5'-RACE with molecular barcodes. TCRdb re-derived calls from the 5' RACE reads in MiXCR, one entry per CDR3 protein. Among roughly 68,000 distinct CDR3 sequences listed, roughly 6.1% were seen once. CDR1 is SEHNR, CDR2 FQNEAQ, per germline (reference sequence). The ends were cut back, 2 bases at V and 3 bases at J, with 13 bases in the middle. The CDR3 totals 16 residues. This clonotype was observed at least ten times. Its cognate antigen is unknown. The chain recombines TRBV7-9 with TRBJ2-2; a possible D gene is TRBD1 (6 bases). This receptor was taken from a male donor with ankylosing spondylitis. The sequenced material came from synovial fluid, either unsorted or a sorted T cell fraction (not recorded which). Here the CDR3 DNA reads TGTGCCAGCAGCTTAAGAGACAGGCGAGACACCGGGGAGCTGTTTTTT. Translation: CASSLRDRRDTGELFF.